The rows below give T cell receptor beta chains drawn from one sample of a study of identical twins. In TCRdb, the 5' RACE reads were re-called with MiXCR into one record per CDR3 protein. Here the sample spans approximately 590,000 distinct CDR3 sequences, over 8.5% being singletons. The sample was also linked to a second study, of yellow fever vaccine responses in identical twins.

Sequencing input: PBMCs. The receptors stem from a woman aged 18-29 years in good health. CDR3s include the opening cysteine and the closing phenylalanine or tryptophan. A row's size may be missing; if present it is once, few, many or a size class.

j_gene	v_gene	abundance	CDR3aa
TRBJ2-2	TRBV21-1	-	CASSKVTLSGGESGELFF
TRBJ2-7	TRBV20-1	many	CSALTGRSYEQYF
TRBJ2-3	TRBV20-1	many	CSAIGDFPGTDTQYF
TRBJ2-5	TRBV28	few	CASSFPGWQETQYF
TRBJ2-7	TRBV5-1	few	CASSELASSYEQYF
TRBJ2-1	TRBV29-1	few	CSVRDTSSYNEQFF
TRBJ2-2	TRBV6-2/TRBV6-3	-	CASRLDGDTGELFF
TRBJ2-1	TRBV28	-	CASTNLGGFYNEQFF
TRBJ2-2	TRBV27	many	CASRPTSSGAGELFF
TRBJ2-3	TRBV4-3	once	CASSQATAQDTQYF
TRBJ2-7	TRBV7-6	-	CASSLSGGTVSEQYF
TRBJ2-7	TRBV5-1	-	CASSLGSLSGKLYEQYF
TRBJ1-1	TRBV29-1	few	CSVEMGDAFF
TRBJ2-2	TRBV6-2/TRBV6-3	many	CASSLRTGNTGELFF
TRBJ2-3	TRBV6-2/TRBV6-3	few	CASSYSGLAGRRTDTQYF
TRBJ2-7	TRBV28	few	CASRPHRGLEQYF
TRBJ2-7	TRBV25-1	many	CASSVPRGEQYF
TRBJ2-5	TRBV7-2	-	CASSTGTVQETQYF
TRBJ1-2	TRBV10-2	many	CASTAGTLYGYTF
TRBJ2-1	TRBV7-3	-	CASSVGPAVYNEQFF
TRBJ2-7	TRBV20-1	-	CSARVPPGTVSVEQYF
TRBJ2-7	TRBV7-9	-	CASGGEGKAVEQYF
TRBJ2-7	TRBV28	few	CASSLRTGLNSYEQYF
TRBJ2-3	TRBV5-1	few	CASSLSGVPGDTQYF
TRBJ2-1	TRBV20-1	few	CSARPGTSGPYNEQFF
TRBJ2-5	TRBV15	-	CATSRAHRGSQETQYF
TRBJ2-2	TRBV12-3/TRBV12-4	many	CASRYASGNTGELFF
TRBJ2-3	TRBV6-1	many	CASRKTSGPYTQYF
TRBJ2-7	TRBV28	-	CASSPGRGQYF
TRBJ2-1	TRBV20-1	-	CSVFKGELKYNEQFF
TRBJ2-1	TRBV25-1	many	CASRSPAFRMNEQFF
TRBJ2-1	TRBV2	-	CASRNGFTPSGLDNEQFF
TRBJ2-2	TRBV10-3	few	CAIIEGATGELFF
TRBJ1-1	TRBV6-1	-	CASRGQGRDTEAFF
TRBJ1-3	TRBV5-1	few	CASSSTVSGNTIYF
TRBJ2-1	TRBV2	-	CASSAPLTKAEYEQFF
TRBJ2-1	TRBV27	-	CASSLEGPGGYNEQFF
TRBJ2-1	TRBV12-3/TRBV12-4	-	CASSFGAAVQQFF
TRBJ2-3	TRBV18	few	CASSPPGPGPDTQYF
TRBJ1-5	TRBV24-1	-	CATRTPGSNNQPQHF
TRBJ2-1	TRBV11-3	-	CASSLMTSSGDNNEQFF
TRBJ2-1	TRBV7-9	few	CASSHRLAGGVRNEQFF
TRBJ1-5	TRBV29-1	many	CSVGTVNQPQHF
TRBJ2-3	TRBV6-2/TRBV6-3	-	CASSYLLAGSTDTQYF
TRBJ2-7	TRBV20-1	few	CSARVGVEQYF
TRBJ1-1	TRBV11-2	few	CASSYGTYTEAFF
TRBJ2-7	TRBV7-2	many	CASSAARGGTDVYEQYF
TRBJ1-6	TRBV11-2	-	CASSLTGENSPLHF
TRBJ2-7	TRBV12-3/TRBV12-4	few	CASSFGGPVNEQYF
TRBJ2-1	TRBV30	few	CAWSVGTSGFYNEQFF
TRBJ2-7	TRBV7-2	many	CASSRTGGNYEQYF